This TCR beta chain was identified in a study of blood T cells in healthy people across ages. The overall study: Per every two T cells, about one barcoded beta molecule was captured by template switching.

Study results and caveats: Naive CD4+ cell counts and diversity both ran higher in long-lived than in aged donors. Any conclusive comparison of naive versus antigen-experienced cells was prevented by using unsorted PBMCs. Researchers deemed the diversity estimates from one million T cells underestimates.

Of note for this clonotype: Its antigen is currently unknown.

The second PCR ran about 6 to 12 cycles with a sample-barcoded 5' primer and J-beta primers. A single record per CDR3 protein comes from TCRdb applying MiXCR to the 5' RACE reads. The sample contains about 1.6 million distinct CDR3 sequences, about 32% of which appear only once. Germline V gives CDR1 SGHRS, CDR2 YFSETQ. With 4 bases removed from V and 0 bases from J, the gap between germline ends came to 13 bases. The CDR3 is 15 residues long. The receptor was derived from a young woman in good health. Sequencing was performed on blood. The V call is TRBV5-1, the J call TRBJ2-5; D perhaps matches TRBD1 (6 bases). CDR3 in DNA: TGCGCCAGCAGCCGGGACACTTTGTACCAAGAGACCCAGTACTTC. Its protein product is CASSRDTLYQETQYF.